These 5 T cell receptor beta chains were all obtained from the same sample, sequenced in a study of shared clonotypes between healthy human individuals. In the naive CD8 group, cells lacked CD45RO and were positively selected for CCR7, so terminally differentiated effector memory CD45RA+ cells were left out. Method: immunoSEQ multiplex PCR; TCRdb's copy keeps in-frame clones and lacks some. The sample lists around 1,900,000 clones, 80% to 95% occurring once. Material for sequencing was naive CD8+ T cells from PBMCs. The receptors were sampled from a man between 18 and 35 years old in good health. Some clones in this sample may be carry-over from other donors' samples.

The CDR3 here is CASSLGVRLAGERELFF. Written as DNA, the CDR3 is TGCGCCAGCAGCTTGGGAGTCAGGCTTGCGGGAGAAAGGGAGCTGTTTTTT. The chain couples TRBV5-1 to TRBJ2-2, with 7 bases fitting TRBD2. The trim removed 0 bases at V and 9 bases at J, leaving 14 bases unmatched. The CDR3 is 17 residues long. Germline V lookup: CDR1 SGHRS, CDR2 YFSETQ.

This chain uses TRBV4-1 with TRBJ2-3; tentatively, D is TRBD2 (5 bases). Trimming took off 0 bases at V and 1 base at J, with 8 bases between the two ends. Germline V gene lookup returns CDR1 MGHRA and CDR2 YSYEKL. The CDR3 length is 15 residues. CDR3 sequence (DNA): TGCGCCAGCAGCCAAGACGAGGGAGGCACAGATACGCAGTATTTT. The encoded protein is CASSQDEGGTDTQYF.

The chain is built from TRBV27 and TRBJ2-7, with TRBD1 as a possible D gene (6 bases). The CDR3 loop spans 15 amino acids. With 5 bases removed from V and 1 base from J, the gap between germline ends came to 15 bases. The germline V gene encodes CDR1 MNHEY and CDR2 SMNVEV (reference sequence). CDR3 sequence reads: CASSPQGHTSYEQYF. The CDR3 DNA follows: TGTGCCAGCAGTCCCCAGGGACATACTTCCTACGAGCAGTACTTC.

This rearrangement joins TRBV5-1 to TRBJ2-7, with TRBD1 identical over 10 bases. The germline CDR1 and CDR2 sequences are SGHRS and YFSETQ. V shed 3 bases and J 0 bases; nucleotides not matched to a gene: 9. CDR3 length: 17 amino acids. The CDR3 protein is CASSSTTGGLTSYEQYF. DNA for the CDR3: TGCGCCAGCAGCTCAACGACAGGGGGCTTGACCTCCTACGAGCAGTACTTC.

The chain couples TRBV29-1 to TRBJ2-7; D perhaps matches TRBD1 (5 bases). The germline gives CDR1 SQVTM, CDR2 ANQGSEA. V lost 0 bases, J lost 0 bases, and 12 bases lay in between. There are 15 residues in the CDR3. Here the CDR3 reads CSVEDWQGNSYEQYF. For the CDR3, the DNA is TGCAGCGTTGAAGATTGGCAGGGTAACTCCTACGAGCAGTACTTC.